These 23 T cell receptor beta chains originate from one sample sequenced in a study of blood T cell repertoires in COVID-19. Generated by immunoSEQ multiplex PCR, the TCRdb table keeps only in-frame clones and is missing some. This sample yields 200,000 to 300,000 clones, of which around 84% are seen a single time; 6% to 9% belongs to the top ten. The sequenced sample was peripheral blood. These receptors all come from an older woman with active or convalescent COVID-19.

The chain links TRBV7-9 to TRBJ1-1; D perhaps matches TRBD1 (6 bases). Germline values: CDR1 SEHNR, CDR2 FQNEAQ (reference sequence). The CDR3 sequence is 13 residues long. With 2 bases removed from V and 6 bases from J, the gap between germline ends came to 10 bases. CDR3 protein: CASSLNEGAEAFF. The DNA of the CDR3 is TGTGCCAGCAGCTTAAATGAGGGGGCTGAAGCTTTCTTT. Full variable domain (outside the CDR3, taken from reference TRBV7-9 and TRBJ1-1): DTGVSQNPRHKITKRGQNVTFRCDPISEHNRLYWYRQTLGQGPEFLTYFQNEAQLEKSRLLSDRFSAERPKGSFSTLEIQRTEQGDSAMYLCASSLNEGAEAFFGQGTRLTVV.

CDR3 loop: CASSTGSSLGEKLFF. The CDR3 DNA follows: TGTGCCAGTTCGACAGGGTCATCACTCGGTGAAAAACTGTTTTTT. The J gene is TRBJ1-4, the V gene TRBV19; 7 positions agree with TRBD1. The CDR3 is made up of 15 amino acids. CDR1 LNHDA and CDR2 SQIVND come from the germline V gene (reference sequence). V was pared by 8 bases and J by 7 bases, with 13 bases of the junction left unmatched.

This chain joins TRBV7-2 and TRBJ2-5; 9 bases are a match to TRBD2. The V gene's germline CDR1 is SGHTA and CDR2 FQGNSA. V lost 5 bases and J lost 4; bases outside the gene matches: 14. CDR3 length: 17 amino acids. The DNA of the CDR3 is TGTGCCAGCAGCCTTCCCCTGTCAGATAGCGGGGGAGAGACCCAGTACTTC. It specifies CASSLPLSDSGGETQYF. Combining the CDR3 with reference TRBV7-2 and TRBJ2-5 gives the whole variable domain GAGVSQSPSNKVTEKGKDVELRCDPISGHTALYWYRQSLGQGLEFLIYFQGNSAPDKSGLPSDRFSAERTGGSVSTLTIQRTQQEDSAVYLCASSLPLSDSGGETQYFGPGTRLLVL.

As DNA, the CDR3 is TGTGCCAGCTCACCGGACATGAGCTCCTACAATGAGCAGTTCTTC. Protein product: CASSPDMSSYNEQFF. The V and J genes are TRBV18 and TRBJ2-1; maybe TRBD1 (5 bases). The CDR3 sequence is 15 residues long. Trimming shortened V by 3 bases and J by 0 bases, and 9 bases separated the two germline ends. The V gene's germline CDR1 is KGHSH and CDR2 LQKENI.

Only a few counts were recorded for this clone. The genes are TRBV4-3 and TRBJ1-2; D unresolved. The CDR3 is made up of 14 amino acids. V was pared by 0 bases and J by 2 bases, with 7 bases between. Germline CDR1 and CDR2: LGHNA and YSLEER. The CDR3 reads CASSQDTRNYGYTF. The DNA for the CDR3 is TGCGCCAGCAGCCAAGATACCCGGAACTATGGCTACACCTTC.

This clone was picked up one time. The rearrangement joins TRBV10-1 to TRBJ2-2; 10 bases line up with TRBD2. This CDR3 comprises 16 residues. CDR1 is WNHNN and CDR2 is SYGVQD in the germline V gene (reference sequence). V lost 2 bases to trimming and J lost 5 bases; unmatched junction nucleotides: 5. The chain's CDR3 is CASSESGGARTGELFF. The CDR3 bases are TGCGCCAGCAGTGAGAGCGGGGGGGCTCGGACCGGGGAGCTGTTTTTT.

For the CDR3, the DNA is TGTGCCAGCAGCGTAGATTCCGGTTTTTCACCCCTCCACTTT. As protein: CASSVDSGFSPLHF. V and J are TRBV9 and TRBJ1-6; unclear D gene. V shed 0 bases and J shed 9 bases, with 10 bases lying between them. Per the germline V gene, CDR1 is SGDLS and CDR2 is YYNGEE. The CDR3 length is 14 residues. Full variable domain (remainder filled in from reference TRBV9 and TRBJ1-6): DSGVTQTPKHLITATGQRVTLRCSPRSGDLSVYWYQQSLDQGLQFLIQYYNGEERAKGNILERFSAQQFPDLHSELNLSSLELGDSALYFCASSVDSGFSPLHFGNGTRLTVT.

The chain links TRBV19 to TRBJ1-2, with TRBD1 matching over 7 bases. CDR1 is LNHDA, CDR2 SQIVND, per germline (reference sequence). Trimming at V came to 8 bases and at J to 4 bases, leaving 13 bases not matched to a gene. CDR3 length equals 15 residues. The CDR3: CASWVGQGETYGYTF. CDR3 nucleotides: TGTGCCAGTTGGGTCGGGCAGGGGGAAACCTATGGCTACACCTTC.

This chain uses TRBV6-1 with TRBJ2-7; 7 nucleotides line up with TRBD2. Germline-derived CDR1 and CDR2 are MNHNS and SASEGT. J was trimmed by 4 bases and V by 4 bases; bases with no gene match: 19. The CDR3 is made up of 18 amino acids. CDR3 bases: TGTGCCAGCAGTGCGAGCCGACTAGCAAGGCTACTCCGGTACGAGCAGTACTTC. Its translation is CASSASRLARLLRYEQYF.

This sequence joins TRBV7-2 and TRBJ2-7, with a weak D call TRBD1 (6 bases). The CDR3 has 11 residues. In germline, CDR1 is SGHTA, CDR2 FQGNSA. The ends were cut back, 5 bases at V and 8 bases at J, with 10 bases in the middle. In nucleotides, the CDR3 is TGTGCCAGCAGCGTACAGGGCCAGCAGTACTTC. It yields the protein CASSVQGQQYF.

V usage is TRBV7-8 and J usage is TRBJ2-3; 8 bases align to TRBD2. With V trimmed by 5 bases and J by 4 bases, 8 bases remained unmatched. This CDR3 contains 15 residues. The germline V gene has CDR1 SGHVS and CDR2 FQNEAQ. CDR3 sequence: CASSPGLDYPDTQYF. In DNA, the CDR3 is TGTGCCAGCAGCCCGGGACTAGACTATCCAGATACGCAGTATTTT. Complete variable domain (other parts from reference TRBV7-8 and TRBJ2-3): GAGVSQSPRYKVAKRGQDVALRCDPISGHVSLFWYQQALGQGPEFLTYFQNEAQLDKSGLPSDRFFAERPEGSVSTLKIQRTQQEDSAVYLCASSPGLDYPDTQYFGPGTRLTVL.

The chain links TRBV12-3 or TRBV12-4 to TRBJ1-3; D ambiguous. The CDR3 length is 12 residues. V lost 5 bases and J lost 3, with 5 bases in between. This CDR3 reads CASSRLGNTIYF. The CDR3 coding sequence is TGTGCCAGCAGTCGTCTTGGAAACACCATATATTTT.

The gene calls are TRBV5-6 and TRBJ1-2; no definite D call. The CDR3 runs to 11 residues. Germline-derived CDR1 and CDR2 are SGHDT and YYEEEE. V was shortened by 2 bases and J by 4 bases, with 3 bases between the two germline ends. CDR3 sequence (DNA): TGTGCCAGCAGCTTTCTCTATGGCTACACCTTC. This sequence encodes CASSFLYGYTF.

The chain employs TRBV10-2 and TRBJ1-1; D gene uncertain. Trimming removed 8 bases at V and 5 bases at J, with 12 bases between. Germline assignment: CDR1 WSHSY and CDR2 SAAADI. CDR3 length: 12 amino acids. For the CDR3, the DNA is TGCGCCAGCTCCCCAGACATTACTGAAGCTTTCTTT. The encoded protein is CASSPDITEAFF.

J is TRBJ1-1 and V is TRBV19; possible D gene TRBD1, 6 bases. Trimming left V 4 bases short and J 4 bases short, with 13 bases between. The CDR3 is 14 amino acids. CDR1 and CDR2 (germline): LNHDA, SQIVND (reference sequence). The CDR3 nucleotides are TGTGCCAGTAGTACCTTCGGGGGGCTCACTGAAGCTTTCTTT. Translated, it gives CASSTFGGLTEAFF.

In its sample, this clone was seen many times. The V and J genes are TRBV4-2 and TRBJ1-1; D gene uncertain. The CDR3 has 13 residues. V was trimmed by 4 bases and J by 3 bases, leaving 9 bases between them. CDR1 is LGHNA and CDR2 is YNFKEQ in the germline V gene. Here the CDR3 DNA reads TGTGCCAGCAGCCTGACAAGACACACTGAAGCTTTCTTT. Encoded protein: CASSLTRHTEAFF.

V is TRBV29-1 and J is TRBJ1-2; D uncertain. The V and J ends lost 4 bases and 4 bases respectively, with 13 bases between them. Per germline, CDR1 SQVTM and CDR2 ANQGSEA. This CDR3 has 13 amino acids. CDR3 in DNA: TGCAGCGTTGGACGGCGGGAAGGCTATGGCTACACCTTC. The encoded protein is CSVGRREGYGYTF.

In this sample, this clone turned up a few times. The chain couples TRBV5-4 to TRBJ1-4; D remains unclear. Germline CDR1 and CDR2: SGHNT and YYREEE (reference sequence). The CDR3 sequence is 15 residues long. The ends were cut back, 0 bases at V and 7 bases at J, with 13 bases in the middle. The CDR3 DNA sequence: TGTGCCAGCAGCTTGGGAGGGCAGATAGTTGAAAAACTGTTTTTT. Translating it yields CASSLGGQIVEKLFF.

CDR3 nucleotide sequence: TGTGCCAGCAGCCCCCAGGGTTTCTATGGCTACACCTTC. As protein: CASSPQGFYGYTF. The chain has TRBV11-2 and TRBJ1-2, with D perhaps matching TRBD1 (5 bases). Trimming stripped 5 bases from V and 4 bases from J, with 11 bases between. The CDR3 runs to 13 residues. The germline gives CDR1 SGHAT, CDR2 FQNNGV.

The rearrangement links TRBV6-2 or TRBV6-3 to TRBJ2-1; D possibly corresponds to TRBD2 (6 bases). Trimming shortened V by 2 bases and J by 12 bases, and 14 bases separated the two germline ends. This CDR3 has 13 amino acids. Looked up from germline, CDR1 is MNHEY and CDR2 is SVGEGT. The CDR3 loop is CASSYTPDGGQFF. CDR3 in DNA: TGTGCCAGCAGTTACACTCCGGACGGGGGGCAGTTCTTC.

This chain connects TRBV12-5 to TRBJ1-4; TRBD1 might be the D (5 bases). The ends were cut back, 1 base at V and 7 bases at J, with 10 bases in the middle. This CDR3 is 14 amino acids long. Germline lookup yields CDR1 LGHNT and CDR2 FRNRAP. As DNA, the CDR3 is TGTGCTAGTGGTTTGGCGCAGGGAAGTGAAAAACTGTTTTTT. Translation: CASGLAQGSEKLFF.

J is TRBJ1-6 and V is TRBV3-1 (or the pseudogene TRBV3-2); D is ambiguous. This CDR3 contains 18 residues. Trimming took 0 bases from V and 0 from J, leaving 12 bases between them. The germline CDR1 and CDR2 sequences are LGHDT and YNNKEL (reference sequence). The CDR3 sequence is CASSQESPLSSYNSPLHF. In DNA, the CDR3 is TGTGCCAGCAGCCAAGAGAGTCCACTGAGCTCCTATAATTCACCCCTCCACTTT.

The chain uses TRBV6-5 and TRBJ1-3, with D unresolved. The CDR3 totals 13 residues. The germline V gene has CDR1 MNHEY and CDR2 SVGAGI. Trimming cost V 6 bases and J 0 bases, with 6 bases left between them. CDR3 nucleotide sequence: TGTGCCAGCAGGGAGAGCTCTGGAAACACCATATATTTT. Amino acids: CASRESSGNTIYF.